This T cell receptor beta chain was profiled in a study of T cells in tuberculosis. Generated by immunoSEQ multiplex PCR, the TCRdb table keeps only in-frame clones and is missing some. The table shows roughly 30,000 clones, with about nine tenths occurring only once. Germline V gene lookup returns CDR1 SGHVS and CDR2 FQNEAQ. Trimming pared 1 base from V and 7 bases from J, leaving 20 bases between. The CDR3 runs 17 residues. The J gene is TRBJ1-5, the V gene TRBV7-8; a weak D match, TRBD1 (5 bases). Sequenced sample: PBMCs. This TCR derives from a donor aged 5 to 30 with latent tuberculosis or without tuberculosis infection. The CDR3 DNA follows: TGTGCCAGCAGCTTAGGTGATAGGATAAGGGGAGGACAGCCCCAGCATTTT. Protein: CASSLGDRIRGGQPQHF.